What follows describes a single T cell receptor beta chain. TCRdb's table, derived via immunoSEQ multiplex PCR, lists solely in-frame clones and lacks some. The data show 350,000 to 400,000 clones, with less than 90% seen just once and just over 7% held by the top ten. The germline V gene has CDR1 SGDLS and CDR2 YYNGEE. This CDR3 has 17 amino acids. V shed 3 bases and J shed 5 bases, with 23 bases lying between them. This sample stems from a study of blood T cell repertoires in COVID-19. Specimen: peripheral blood. The clonotype comes from a woman between 55 and 75 years old with COVID-19, enrolled during active disease. The V and J genes are TRBV9 and TRBJ2-5; the D gene is possibly TRBD2 (5 bases). As DNA, the CDR3 is TGTGCCAGCAGCGCCCCTCGCTCGGGCACCGGGGAGGAGACCCAGTACTTC. It encodes CASSAPRSGTGEETQYF.